Each of the 28 T cell receptor beta chains below was sequenced from the same sample in a study of cytomegalovirus exposure and HLA in healthy donors. PCR used 60 Vbeta primers and 13 Jbeta primers. Sequencing was performed with immunoSEQ multiplex PCR; in TCRdb, only in-frame clones are kept and a portion is missing. The table lists tens of thousands of clones. Sequenced: PBMCs. These receptors were collected from a man aged 50-60 years in good health and CMV-seronegative.

The chain couples TRBV5-1 to TRBJ2-1; D perhaps matches TRBD2 (5 bases). Trimming left V 3 bases short and J 0 bases short, with 13 bases between. The CDR3 has 16 residues. Germline CDR1 reads SGHRS; CDR2 reads YFSETQ. CDR3 coding DNA: TGCGCCAGCAGCTCCCGCGGGTCCTACTCCTACAATGAGCAGTTCTTC. Its translation: CASSSRGSYSYNEQFF.

This chain links TRBV7-3 with TRBJ2-3; 8 nucleotides match TRBD1. Germline CDR1 reads SGHTA; CDR2 reads FQGTGA. The length of the CDR3 is 14 residues. J gave up 6 bases and V 5 bases, and 7 bases lay outside the gene matches. The CDR3 is CASSPGQGSDTQYF. The CDR3 DNA is TGTGCCAGCAGCCCTGGACAGGGTTCGGATACGCAGTATTTT.

The chain joins TRBV7-3 to TRBJ2-1, with TRBD1 matching over 9 bases. Germline CDR1 and CDR2: SGHTA and FQGTGA. V gave up 1 base and J gave up 6 bases; unmatched junction bases: 4. This CDR3 comprises 15 residues. The CDR3: CASSLRQGDVNEQFF. The CDR3 DNA sequence: TGTGCCAGCAGCTTAAGACAGGGGGACGTCAATGAGCAGTTCTTC.

V usage is TRBV5-4 and J usage is TRBJ2-7; 14 bases align to TRBD2. Losses at the gene ends were 4 bases for V and 1 base for J; bases not matched to a gene: 7. Germline CDR1 is SGHNT and CDR2 is YYREEE (reference sequence). The CDR3 is made up of 17 amino acids. CDR3 region: CASSRGTSGGGSYEQYF. In nucleotides, the CDR3 is TGTGCCAGCAGCCGAGGGACTAGCGGGGGAGGATCCTACGAGCAGTACTTC.

The chain has TRBV28 and TRBJ1-2; TRBD1 matches 7 bases. The junction had 6 bases not matched to a gene; V was cut back by 5 bases and J by 3 bases. This CDR3 spans 14 amino acids. Germline CDR1 is MDHEN and CDR2 is SYDVKM. The CDR3 here is CASSPRDSYYGYTF. For the CDR3, the DNA is TGTGCCAGCAGTCCGAGGGACAGCTACTATGGCTACACCTTC.

This chain links TRBV6-1 with TRBJ1-1; D might be TRBD1 (6 bases). In germline, CDR1 is MNHNS, CDR2 SASEGT. The CDR3 contains 18 residues. V lost 2 bases, J lost 1 base, and 20 bases lay in between. Written as DNA, the CDR3 is TGTGCCAGCAGTGAAAGGGGGGGAGGGGTGACGAGGAACACTGAAGCTTTCTTT. This sequence encodes CASSERGGGVTRNTEAFF.

The CDR3 coding sequence is TGCGCCAGCAGCCAAGCGACGACAGGTAGCTCCTACGAGCAGTACTTC. Protein: CASSQATTGSSYEQYF. The J gene is TRBJ2-7, the V gene TRBV4-3, with D maybe TRBD1 (6 bases). Deletions cut 1 base from V and 0 bases from J, with 13 bases between. The CDR3 length is 16 residues. Germline CDR1 is LGHNA and CDR2 is YSLEER.

The chain couples TRBV11-2 to TRBJ1-5, with D maybe TRBD1 (6 bases). This CDR3 is built from 17 residues. Trimming removed 1 base at V and 3 bases at J, with 16 bases between. Germline CDR1 and CDR2: SGHAT and FQNNGV. CDR3 residues: CASSLGLTGFDNQPQHF. The CDR3 nucleotides read TGTGCCAGCAGCTTAGGCCTGACAGGTTTCGACAATCAGCCCCAGCATTTT. The variable domain in full, with the rest retrieved from reference TRBV11-2 and TRBJ1-5, is EAGVAQSPRYKIIEKRQSVAFWCNPISGHATLYWYQQILGQGPKLLIQFQNNGVVDDSQLPKDRFSAERLKGVDSTLKIQPAKLEDSAVYLCASSLGLTGFDNQPQHFGDGTRLSIL.

The chain combines TRBV27 with TRBJ2-7, with 10 bases fitting TRBD1. The V gene's germline CDR1 is MNHEY and CDR2 SMNVEV (reference sequence). CDR3 length: 16 amino acids. The J segment lost 0 bases and the V segment lost 3 bases, leaving 5 bases of the junction unmatched. CDR3 nucleotide sequence: TGTGCCAGCAGTTTGGCGACAGGGGGCCACTCCTACGAGCAGTACTTC. Protein: CASSLATGGHSYEQYF.

The CDR3 region is CASGTGGSTGELFF. CDR3 DNA sequence: TGTGCCAGCGGAACAGGGGGAAGCACCGGGGAGCTGTTTTTT. The rearrangement links TRBV11-2 to TRBJ2-2, with 8 bases fitting TRBD1. This CDR3 is built from 14 residues. J gave up 4 bases and V 8 bases, and 6 bases lay outside the gene matches. Germline CDR1 and CDR2: SGHAT and FQNNGV.

A remark on this clone: Relative to the germline gene, one junction end is altered; a read error may explain this. V is TRBV6-1 and J is TRBJ1-3, with D perhaps TRBD1 (6 bases). Germline V gives CDR1 MNHNS, CDR2 SASEGT. The CDR3 runs 16 residues. The DNA for the CDR3 is TGTGCCAGCGGTGAAGTCCTCGGACAGACTGGAAACACCATATATTTT. Translation: CASGEVLGQTGNTIYF.

V is TRBV7-8 and J is TRBJ2-3; 8 bases line up with TRBD2. The CDR3 spans 14 residues. Germline loops: CDR1 SGHVS, CDR2 FQNEAQ. The V segment lost 5 bases and the J segment 4 bases; nucleotides outside the gene matches: 5. The CDR3 spells CASSQTGGADTQYF. The CDR3 nucleotides read TGTGCCAGCAGCCAGACGGGAGGGGCAGATACGCAGTATTTT.

The chain has TRBV23-1 and TRBJ1-2; a weak D match, TRBD1 (5 bases). TRBV23-1 is an ORF, with its function uncertain. The CDR3 has 14 amino acids. Trimming stripped 4 bases from V and 4 bases from J, with 13 bases between. The CDR3 coding sequence is TGCGCCAGCAGTCGGGGCAGAATGTCCTATGGCTACACCTTC. Translated, it gives CASSRGRMSYGYTF.

The chain is built from TRBV7-2 and TRBJ1-2, with 7 bases matching TRBD1. Germline CDR1 SGHTA, CDR2 FQGNSA. V lost 0 bases to trimming and J lost 4 bases; unmatched junction nucleotides: 2. The CDR3 loop spans 14 amino acids. CDR3 in amino acids: CASSLAGTVYGYTF. CDR3 DNA sequence: TGTGCCAGCAGCTTAGCGGGGACAGTCTATGGCTACACCTTC.

The CDR3 sequence: CASSLRWVGTDTQYF. CDR3 coding DNA: TGTGCCAGCAGTCTGCGGTGGGTCGGCACAGATACGCAGTATTTT. The V and J genes are TRBV27 and TRBJ2-3, with D unclear. This CDR3 region has 15 residues. V was cut by 5 bases and J by 1 base, with 13 bases left in between. Looked up from germline, CDR1 is MNHEY and CDR2 is SMNVEV (reference sequence).

In DNA form, the CDR3 reads TGCAGCGTTGAACAGGCCGGCGGCTACACCTTC. Its translation: CSVEQAGGYTF. The chain combines TRBV29-1 with TRBJ1-2; D unresolved. V was shortened by 2 bases and J by 8 bases, with 9 bases between the two germline ends. The germline gives CDR1 SQVTM, CDR2 ANQGSEA. This CDR3 region has 11 residues.

The chain recombines TRBV29-1 with TRBJ2-1; 9 bases agree with TRBD1. V dropped 3 bases and J dropped 3; count of bases not matched to a gene: 6. CDR3 length equals 15 residues. The germline CDR1 and CDR2 sequences are SQVTM and ANQGSEA. The CDR3 nucleotides read TGCAGCGTTGAGTCCCGGGACAGGGACTACAATGAGCAGTTCTTC. Amino acids: CSVESRDRDYNEQFF.

V is TRBV7-6 and J is TRBJ1-4, with a possible D match to TRBD1 (5 bases). Per the germline V gene, CDR1 is SGHVS and CDR2 is FNYEAQ. The CDR3 sequence is 16 residues long. V was shortened by 3 bases and J by 0 bases, with 11 bases between the two germline ends. Written as DNA, the CDR3 is TGTGCCAGCAGCTTCGGAGGGGTCGCAACTAATGAAAAACTGTTTTTT. This encodes CASSFGGVATNEKLFF.

The J gene is TRBJ2-7, the V gene TRBV9; D is unclear. Trimming left V 2 bases short and J 7 bases short, with 10 bases between. This CDR3 has 12 amino acids. Germline CDR1 is SGDLS and CDR2 is YYNGEE. The CDR3 DNA follows: TGTGCCAGCAGCGTCCTGACCGGGGAGCAGTACTTC. Translated, it gives CASSVLTGEQYF.

The V and J genes are TRBV18 and TRBJ2-3; tentatively, D is TRBD2 (6 bases). The CDR3 has 14 amino acids. V lost 2 bases to trimming and J lost 0 bases, with 6 bases between them. Germline assignment: CDR1 KGHSH and CDR2 LQKENI. This CDR3 reads CASSPGTSTDTQYF. The CDR3 nucleotides read TGTGCCAGCTCACCAGGGACTAGCACAGATACGCAGTATTTT.

V gene TRBV29-1 combines with J gene TRBJ2-7; D perhaps matches TRBD1 (5 bases). The germline V gene encodes CDR1 SQVTM and CDR2 ANQGSEA. V shed 6 bases and J shed 2 bases, with 17 bases lying between them. The CDR3 length is 14 residues. The CDR3 DNA follows: TGCAGCGTCGCAGACCTTGGCAGGGCCTACGAGCAGTACTTC. Translation gives CSVADLGRAYEQYF.

The CDR3 loop is CASTKGGGPVDTQYF. The CDR3 DNA is TGTGCCAGCACGAAGGGCGGGGGACCCGTAGATACGCAGTATTTT. The rearrangement uses TRBV19 and TRBJ2-3, with 7 bases fitting TRBD2. CDR3 size: 15 residues. Germline V gene sequence: CDR1 LNHDA, CDR2 SQIVND (reference sequence). V dropped 9 bases and J dropped 5; count of bases not matched to a gene: 14.

The J gene is TRBJ2-3, the V gene TRBV19, with 7 bases aligning to TRBD1. The ends lost 4 bases at V and 3 bases at J; junction bases unmatched: 4. The CDR3 runs 14 residues. The germline CDR1 and CDR2 sequences are LNHDA and SQIVND (reference sequence). CDR3: CASSTGTDTDTQYF. DNA for the CDR3: TGTGCCAGTAGTACCGGGACAGATACAGATACGCAGTATTTT.

The rearrangement joins TRBV9 to TRBJ1-1; TRBD1 is a possible D gene (5 bases). This CDR3 contains 14 residues. Trimming took off 1 base at V and 6 bases at J, with 13 bases between the two ends. Germline V lookup: CDR1 SGDLS, CDR2 YYNGEE. CDR3 loop: CASSVTGGFPEAFF. The CDR3 nucleotides are TGTGCCAGCAGCGTAACAGGAGGGTTCCCTGAAGCTTTCTTT.

This chain connects TRBV18 to TRBJ2-1; possibly TRBD1 for D (6 bases). Trimming left V 5 bases short and J 0 bases short, with 11 bases between. Germline loops: CDR1 KGHSH, CDR2 LQKENI. This CDR3 has 15 amino acids. The CDR3 protein is CASSTGQSSYNEQFF. CDR3 bases: TGTGCCAGCTCAACAGGGCAGAGCTCCTACAATGAGCAGTTCTTC.

The genes are TRBV9 and TRBJ2-6; the D gene is possibly TRBD1 (5 bases). This CDR3 has 19 amino acids. Trimming stripped 4 bases from V and 0 bases from J, with 20 bases between. Germline V gives CDR1 SGDLS, CDR2 YYNGEE. CDR3 amino acids: CASSKYNRLRSSGANVLTF. The DNA for the CDR3 is TGTGCCAGCAGCAAATACAACAGGTTAAGAAGCTCTGGGGCCAACGTCCTGACTTTC.

J is TRBJ2-7 and V is TRBV18, with D perhaps TRBD1 (5 bases). CDR1 and CDR2 from the germline V gene are KGHSH and LQKENI. The CDR3 length is 13 residues. V gave up 3 bases and J gave up 6 bases, with 12 bases separating them. The DNA for the CDR3 is TGTGCCAGCTCACCTACAGATCAGGGCGAGCAGTACTTC. Translated, it gives CASSPTDQGEQYF.

The chain employs TRBV10-1 and TRBJ1-1; tentatively, D is TRBD1 (5 bases). CDR1 is WNHNN, CDR2 SYGVQD, per germline (reference sequence). V lost 4 bases and J lost 5, with 14 bases in between. The CDR3 covers 14 residues. In nucleotides, the CDR3 is TGCGCCAGCAGTGTGGCAGGGAAGGGTACTGAAGCTTTCTTT. It specifies CASSVAGKGTEAFF.